Following are 32 T cell receptor beta chains from one sample sequenced in a study of metastatic and nonmetastatic thyroid tumors. With MiXCR, TCRdb reprocessed the PCR reads. The sample consists of about 20,000 clones, over 30% of them appearing once. Nobody among the patients had been given any treatment before thyroid surgery. The sequenced material came from blood. The receptors derive from a female donor with papillary thyroid cancer or a benign thyroid nodule (not recorded which). Some clones in this sample may be carry-over from other donors' samples.

In this sample, this clone is medium-sized. The chain joins TRBV20-1 to TRBJ1-6, with a possible D match to TRBD1 (6 bases). The V end was cut by 5 bases, the J end by 6 bases, with 14 bases between. The CDR3 sequence is 14 residues long. Germline CDR1 reads DFQATT; CDR2 reads SNEGSKA (reference sequence). The CDR3 nucleotides read TGCAGTGCTGGACCACAGGGAGTTAATTCACCCCTCCACTTT. Amino acids: CSAGPQGVNSPLHF.

Details on this clone: Being one base from a much bigger clone, this may be a read error. This chain links TRBV28 with TRBJ1-2; the D is unclear. V was trimmed by 4 bases and J by 6 bases, leaving 12 bases between them. This CDR3 comprises 13 residues. Germline V gene data show CDR1 as MDHEN and CDR2 as SYDVKM. In DNA form, the CDR3 reads TGTGCCAGCAGTTCCCATCGGGGTCATGGCTACACCTTC. Amino acid sequence: CASSSHRGHGYTF.

V usage is TRBV20-1 and J usage is TRBJ2-1; D remains unclear. CDR3 size: 14 residues. The germline V gene encodes CDR1 DFQATT and CDR2 SNEGSKA (reference sequence). Trimming cost V 5 bases and J 4 bases, with 15 bases left between them. DNA for the CDR3: TGCAGTGCTTACGCTCACCAAAATTACAATGAGCAGTTCTTC. Its translation is CSAYAHQNYNEQFF.

CDR3 in amino acids: CASSFPGPPYEQYF. CDR3 DNA sequence: TGTGCCAGCAGCTTCCCGGGACCCCCATACGAGCAGTACTTC. V is TRBV7-8 and J is TRBJ2-7; possibly TRBD1 or TRBD2 for D (5 bases each). V dropped 3 bases and J dropped 4 bases, with 13 bases sitting between them. The CDR3 runs 14 residues. Germline V lookup: CDR1 SGHVS, CDR2 FQNEAQ.

V gene TRBV5-1 combines with J gene TRBJ2-7, with D perhaps being TRBD1 or TRBD2 (5 bases each). This CDR3 comprises 15 residues. V lost 2 bases, J lost 7 bases, and 19 bases lay in between. CDR1 and CDR2 (germline): SGHRS, YFSETQ. CDR3 DNA sequence: TGCGCCAGCAGCTTCCACCAGGGAGATGGGACGGAGCAGTACTTC. This sequence encodes CASSFHQGDGTEQYF.

J is TRBJ2-1 and V is TRBV20-1; D possibly corresponds to TRBD2 (6 bases). The CDR3 covers 16 residues. Germline CDR1 and CDR2: DFQATT and SNEGSKA (reference sequence). Trimming took 3 bases from V and 6 from J, leaving 21 bases between them. DNA of the CDR3: TGCAGTGCTAGTAGTTTGAGCCGGGAGTTTATCAATGAGCAGTTCTTC. Translated: CSASSLSREFINEQFF.

In its sample, this clone was seen many times. The chain is built from TRBV7-9 and TRBJ2-1; the D call may be TRBD1 or TRBD2 (5 bases each). Germline values: CDR1 SEHNR, CDR2 FQNEAQ (reference sequence). Trimming shortened V by 5 bases and J by 3 bases, and 17 bases separated the two germline ends. This CDR3 contains 16 residues. Here the CDR3 reads CASSNHRDPGYNEQFF. The CDR3 nucleotides are TGTGCCAGCAGCAACCATAGGGACCCAGGCTACAATGAGCAGTTCTTC.

DNA of the CDR3: TGCGCCAGCAGCCCCGGGAGTAGCGGGAGTGGAGGTTACGAGCAGTACTTC. Protein product: CASSPGSSGSGGYEQYF. The chain recombines TRBV5-1 with TRBJ2-7; the match to TRBD2 covers 9 bases. The CDR3 runs 17 residues. Unmatched junction bases numbered 15, after V lost 4 bases and J lost 4 bases. The germline gives CDR1 SGHRS, CDR2 YFSETQ.

This clone is judged medium-sized (0.01 to 0.1%). The rearrangement links TRBV20-1 to TRBJ1-2; D gene ambiguous. Germline V gives CDR1 DFQATT, CDR2 SNEGSKA (reference sequence). The CDR3 loop spans 15 amino acids. V dropped 0 bases and J dropped 4 bases, with 15 bases sitting between them. In nucleotides, the CDR3 is TGCAGTGCTAGAGATCCAGCAACCGAGGGCTATGGCTACACCTTC. This codes for CSARDPATEGYGYTF.

This chain links TRBV19 with TRBJ1-5; the D gene is possibly TRBD1 (6 bases). Germline assignment: CDR1 LNHDA and CDR2 SQIVND (reference sequence). This CDR3 contains 15 residues. V lost 6 bases to trimming and J lost 0 bases, with 12 bases between them. The CDR3 DNA follows: TGTGCCAGTAGACCCAACAGGGATAGCAATCAGCCCCAGCATTTT. Its protein is CASRPNRDSNQPQHF.

This clone was counted many times. V is TRBV29-1 and J is TRBJ1-1; TRBD1 agrees at 7 bases. From germline, CDR1 is SQVTM and CDR2 ANQGSEA. J gave up 1 base and V 6 bases, and 5 bases lay outside the gene matches. The CDR3 runs 13 residues. The CDR3 is CSVRTGTNTEAFF. In nucleotides, the CDR3 is TGCAGCGTCAGGACAGGCACGAACACTGAAGCTTTCTTT.

This clone was observed at least ten times. The chain is built from TRBV20-1 and TRBJ2-5; D is ambiguous. CDR3 size: 13 residues. Germline V gene data show CDR1 as DFQATT and CDR2 as SNEGSKA (reference sequence). The V and J ends lost 3 bases and 2 bases respectively, with 10 bases between them. The CDR3 DNA reads as TGCAGTGCTAGGAGGTCCCCTCAAGAGACCCAGTACTTC. Translated: CSARRSPQETQYF.

This clone is judged medium-sized. The chain employs TRBV11-2 and TRBJ2-7; D may be TRBD2 (6 bases). This CDR3 spans 16 amino acids. V lost 2 bases and J 2 bases, leaving 16 bases between the germline ends. Germline CDR1 reads SGHAT; CDR2 reads FQNNGV. DNA for the CDR3: TGTGCCAGCAGCTTAACTGGTACGGGAGTCCCCTACGAGCAGTACTTC. This codes for CASSLTGTGVPYEQYF.

The rearrangement links TRBV6-1 to TRBJ1-1; D not resolved. CDR3 length: 14 amino acids. The V end was cut by 2 bases, the J end by 1 base, with 8 bases between. CDR1 and CDR2 (germline): MNHNS, SASEGT. DNA for the CDR3: TGTGCCAGCAGTGAACGGTCGGGGAACACTGAAGCTTTCTTT. Amino acids: CASSERSGNTEAFF.

This clone was seen at least ten times. V and J are TRBV7-9 and TRBJ2-1; D is unresolved. The ends were cut back, 1 base at V and 0 bases at J, with 10 bases in the middle. The CDR3 totals 16 residues. Looked up from germline, CDR1 is SEHNR and CDR2 is FQNEAQ (reference sequence). The CDR3 bases are TGTGCCAGCAGCTTAGAACCGAGGAGCTCCTACAATGAGCAGTTCTTC. It encodes CASSLEPRSSYNEQFF.

This clone has at least ten counts. The chain employs TRBV5-1 and TRBJ1-4, with D maybe TRBD1 (6 bases). V was shortened by 1 base and J by 5 bases, with 12 bases between the two germline ends. This CDR3 region has 15 residues. CDR1 is SGHRS and CDR2 is YFSETQ in the germline V gene. Written as DNA, the CDR3 is TGCGCCAGCAGCTTGAAGGACAGATCAAATGAAAAACTGTTTTTT. It translates to CASSLKDRSNEKLFF.

The CDR3 DNA reads as TGTGCCTGGAGTGCCGGACTAGCGGGAGGTGGGGAGCAGTACTTC. This gives the protein CAWSAGLAGGGEQYF. V usage is TRBV30 and J usage is TRBJ2-7; 14 bases match TRBD2. This CDR3 spans 15 amino acids. After removal of 1 base from V and 7 bases from J, the junction contained 6 bases not matched to a gene. CDR1 is GTSNPN, CDR2 SVGIG, per germline (reference sequence).

Only a few counts were recorded for this clone. V and J are TRBV6-1 and TRBJ2-5; 14 nucleotides match TRBD2. V shed 8 bases, J shed 4 bases, and the junction held 12 bases outside the gene matches. Germline CDR1 reads MNHNS; CDR2 reads SASEGT. This CDR3 has 17 amino acids. The CDR3 is CASGGTSGGRTRETQYF. CDR3 nucleotides: TGTGCCAGCGGCGGGACTAGCGGGGGCCGAACCAGAGAGACCCAGTACTTC.

This clone was seen just once. V usage is TRBV18 and J usage is TRBJ1-2; 9 bases align to TRBD1. Unmatched junction bases numbered 6, after V lost 0 bases and J lost 7 bases. The CDR3 loop spans 15 amino acids. Per the germline V gene, CDR1 is KGHSH and CDR2 is LQKENI. The CDR3 here is CASSPPGTGPSGYTF. The CDR3 DNA reads TGTGCCAGCTCACCACCAGGGACAGGGCCGAGTGGCTACACCTTC.

This clone was detected many times. The chain carries TRBV28 and TRBJ2-1; D perhaps matches TRBD2 (7 bases). The CDR3 sequence is 15 residues long. Germline V gene sequence: CDR1 MDHEN, CDR2 SYDVKM. V lost 2 bases and J 8 bases, leaving 16 bases between the germline ends. In nucleotides, the CDR3 is TGTGCCAGCAGTTTAGCGGGACATCGGGGGGATGAGCAGTTCTTC. Translating it yields CASSLAGHRGDEQFF.

This chain uses TRBV7-3 with TRBJ2-3; TRBD2 matches 8 bases. CDR1 is SGHTA, CDR2 FQGTGA, per germline. This CDR3 contains 16 residues. V was clipped by 1 base and J by 2 bases; unmatched bases: 5. The CDR3 region is CASSLNSGLDTDTQYF. The CDR3 nucleotides are TGTGCCAGCAGCTTAAACTCGGGACTAGACACAGATACGCAGTATTTT.

This clone has ten or more counts. Being one base from a much bigger clone, this may be a read error. Given the absence of the conserved phenylalanine or tryptophan at the CDR3 end, a read error is likely. Within the sample, other DNA sequences also encode this same CDR3. J is TRBJ1-4 and V is TRBV6-1, with D unclear. V gave up 1 base and J gave up 1 base, with 4 bases separating them. Looked up from germline, CDR1 is MNHNS and CDR2 is SASEGT. The CDR3 sequence is 14 residues long. CDR3 nucleotides: TGTGCCAGCAGTGAAGGGGAAACTAATGAAAAACTGTTTCTT. Translating it yields CASSEGETNEKLFL.

The V call is TRBV6-1, the J call TRBJ2-7, with D perhaps TRBD1 (7 bases). The CDR3 has 12 amino acids. V was shortened by 11 bases and J by 6 bases, with 17 bases between the two germline ends. Germline CDR1 is MNHNS and CDR2 is SASEGT. The CDR3 DNA is TGTGCCGCGGGACAGTCCCTCGGCGAGCAGTACTTC. Protein sequence: CAAGQSLGEQYF.

This clone was observed at least ten times. The V call is TRBV7-9, the J call TRBJ1-6; perhaps TRBD1 as D (6 bases). Per germline, CDR1 SEHNR and CDR2 FQNEAQ (reference sequence). Trimming pared 4 bases from V and 9 bases from J, leaving 19 bases between. This CDR3 is 16 amino acids long. This CDR3 is CASSSISSGGGSPLHF. CDR3 in DNA: TGTGCCAGCAGCTCGATATCGTCGGGGGGCGGTTCACCCCTCCACTTT.

This clone was seen many times. This chain uses TRBV7-9 with TRBJ2-3, with 7 bases matching TRBD2. Germline CDR1 is SEHNR and CDR2 is FQNEAQ (reference sequence). The V gene end was trimmed by 5 bases and the J gene end by 4 bases; junction bases not matched to a gene: 3. The CDR3 spans 13 residues. The CDR3 loop reads CASSLGLADTQYF. The CDR3 DNA is TGTGCCAGCAGCCTAGGACTAGCAGATACGCAGTATTTT. Variable domain in full (rest from reference TRBV7-9 and TRBJ2-3): DTGVSQNPRHKITKRGQNVTFRCDPISEHNRLYWYRQTLGQGPEFLTYFQNEAQLEKSRLLSDRFSAERPKGSFSTLEIQRTEQGDSAMYLCASSLGLADTQYFGPGTRLTVL.

This clone has ten or more counts. This may come from a read error, since a much larger clone is one base off. Other DNA sequences in this sample translate to the same CDR3. This rearrangement joins TRBV15 to TRBJ2-5, with D possibly TRBD2 on 6 matching bases. Germline V gene sequence: CDR1 LNHNV, CDR2 YYDKDF (reference sequence). CDR3 length: 14 amino acids. DNA of the CDR3: TGTGCCACCCAGAACCGGGACTTTCAAGAGACTCAGTACTTC. This codes for CATQNRDFQETQYF.

The chain carries TRBV7-2 and TRBJ2-7, with D hard to call. In germline, CDR1 is SGHTA, CDR2 FQGNSA. V lost 5 bases and J lost 6, with 11 bases in between. The CDR3 is made up of 12 amino acids. CDR3 residues: CASSRVRSEQYF. CDR3 sequence (DNA): TGTGCCAGCAGCCGGGTTCGGTCCGAGCAGTACTTC.

By sample share, this clone is medium-sized. A junction end diverges from the germline sequence, so it may reflect a read error. The chain is built from TRBV28 and TRBJ1-2, with a possible D match to TRBD1 (5 bases). Germline CDR1 is MDHEN and CDR2 is SYDVKM. This CDR3 has 13 amino acids. CDR3 sequence: CASRAGPDPILAF. DNA of the CDR3: TGTGCCAGCAGAGCAGGGCCCGACCCGATTTTGGCCTTC.

By proportion, this clone is medium-sized. The V call is TRBV30, the J call TRBJ2-7; unclear D gene. V lost 3 bases to trimming and J lost 1 base, with 13 bases between them. The germline gives CDR1 GTSNPN, CDR2 SVGIG (reference sequence). This CDR3 has 14 amino acids. The CDR3 DNA reads as TGTGCCTGGAGGGTCTCGGCCGGATCCTACGAGCAGTACTTC. It codes for CAWRVSAGSYEQYF.

V gene TRBV5-1 combines with J gene TRBJ2-2; D may be TRBD1 or TRBD2 (5 bases each). Per germline, CDR1 SGHRS and CDR2 YFSETQ. The CDR3 totals 15 residues. Trimming took off 6 bases at V and 1 base at J, with 13 bases between the two ends. In nucleotides, the CDR3 is TGCGCCAGCAAACCTTGGGACCGGAACACCGGGGAGCTGTTTTTT. It is translated as CASKPWDRNTGELFF.

The chain is built from TRBV5-1 and TRBJ2-1, with TRBD2 identical over 10 bases. Per the germline V gene, CDR1 is SGHRS and CDR2 is YFSETQ. Germline trimming cut 0 bases from V and 1 base from J; bases unmatched to any gene: 7. This CDR3 comprises 18 residues. The DNA of the CDR3 is TGCGCCAGCAGCTTGGGGATTAGCGGGAGGAGTTCCTACAATGAGCAGTTCTTC. Its translation: CASSLGISGRSSYNEQFF. Using reference TRBV5-1 and TRBJ2-1 for the parts outside the CDR3, the full variable domain is KAGVTQTPRYLIKTRGQQVTLSCSPISGHRSVSWYQQTPGQGLQFLFEYFSETQRNKGNFPGRFSGRQFSNSRSEMNVSTLELGDSALYLCASSLGISGRSSYNEQFFGPGTRLTVL.

Worth noting for this clone: Compared with germline, one end of the junction differs, possibly owing to a read error. The chain uses TRBV4-2 and TRBJ2-7; possibly TRBD1 for D (5 bases). The germline V gene has CDR1 LGHNA and CDR2 YNFKEQ. This CDR3 has 15 residues. As DNA, the CDR3 is TGTGCCAGCAGTCAAGATCAGGGAAATACCTACGAGCAGTACTTC. Protein: CASSQDQGNTYEQYF.